The sequence of this TCR beta chain was determined in a study of T cell clonality in common variable immunodeficiency. This clone was observed many times. The antigen is undetermined. The observed sequence ends 3 residues before the CDR3 terminus, with the missing tail filled in from the germline J gene. Trimming cost V 3 bases and J 8 bases; bases outside gene matches: 5. The length of the CDR3 is 15 residues. Germline V gives CDR1 SGHDT, CDR2 YYEEEE. Only in-frame clones appear in the TCRdb table, and some are missing; sequencing was by immunoSEQ multiplex PCR. The table records about 23,000 clones without singletons, the ten largest covering around 9%. Study results and limitations: Common variable immunodeficiency TCR beta sequences reportedly had fewer deletions and N-nucleotide insertions. Links between repertoire features and CVID complications were heterogeneity-limited.

CVID subjects had received replacement immunoglobulin for at least one year. Sequenced sample: peripheral blood mononuclear cells. The rearrangement links TRBV5-6 to TRBJ1-4; 12 bases are shared with TRBD1. This TCR came from a human donor with common variable immunodeficiency. The CDR3 reads CASSWRGTGGEKLFF. CDR3 bases read: TGTGCCAGCAGCTGGAGGGGGACAGGGGGCGAAAAA.